The TCR beta chain under discussion was sequenced for a study of blood T cell repertoires in COVID-19. At the level of the study: Sites in the United States, Italy and Spain provided acute and convalescent COVID-19 samples. T cells, B-cell-depleted T cells, or PBMCs provided the cDNA or gDNA that served as material.

The CDR3 contains 14 residues. Trimming pared 2 bases from V and 0 bases from J, leaving 7 bases between. The germline V gene has CDR1 SGHTA and CDR2 FQGTGA. Note on this clone: This CDR3 is also generated by other DNA sequences in the sample.

Study processing details: Reference gene primer amplification in the assay estimated nucleated cell counts. Produced via immunoSEQ multiplex PCR; TCRdb's table is partial and in-frame only. V, J and clone size are those of that table, while D and trimming were read from the DNA. The table lists 200,000 to 250,000 clones, more than 70% of them singletons. Sequencing was carried out using peripheral blood. V gene TRBV7-3 combines with J gene TRBJ1-1; no reliable D call. The origin of this receptor is a human donor in a cohort sampled during active COVID-19. The CDR3 DNA reads TGTGCCAGCAGCTTAGGCGGGATGAACACTGAAGCTTTCTTT. This translates into CASSLGGMNTEAFF.